This TCR beta chain emerged from a study of cytomegalovirus exposure and HLA in healthy donors (dated by TCRdb to 2016 to 2017). Concerning the study at large: In an earlier analysis of some 550 of the donors, about 260 Gb of sequence data and 120 million or so unique TCR beta sequences from 180 million or so T cells were reported. About 300 gigabases of sequencing data and approximately 85 million unique TCR sequences were included in an early release covering several hundred HLA-typed donors. Of the 398 genotyped donors, 65% to 90% fell in the genetic ancestry cluster associated with self-reported Caucasian donors. The study aimed to test whether cataloging public T cell receptors could reveal signatures of past pathogen exposure. The study used immunosequencing to profile the T cell repertoires of approximately 640 subjects and linked those repertoires to cytomegalovirus serostatus. Along with the approximately 700-subject first cohort, a separate validation cohort of over a hundred different subjects was used. High-throughput TCR immunosequencing, statistical association of individual TCRs with disease status, and machine learning were combined to predict cytomegalovirus infection status. A later analysis re-examined previously published TCR beta repertoires from around 670 donors and added high-resolution HLA genotyping to investigate patterns of TCR occurrence. The later analysis used no new phenotypic data to find candidate immune exposures, relying instead on TCR beta sequences and their occurrence across donors. An earlier analysis of around 640 of the donors used high-throughput TCR beta sequencing to judge whether each TCR beta V gene segment behaved as functional or pseudogenic. Donor age, sex, ethnicity and CMV serostatus were compiled alongside the repertoire data. A later genetic analysis took genome-wide SNP genotypes for about 65% of the 666 donors and used that subset as a discovery cohort. All discovery cohort repertoires had been generated on a single sequencing platform. Both class I and class II loci were covered by HLA typing, at four-digit resolution. The number of typed donors differed by locus: roughly 629-640 for A, B, C, DRB1 and DQB1; approximately 520 for DQA1; about 600 for DPA1; and around 490 for DPB1. Roughly 5 DR-DQ haplotypes were treated as single units for association and clustering because of strong linkage in the cohort. On average, around 240,000 unique TCR beta nucleotide sequences were sequenced per donor among several hundred genotyped donors of the cohort, with approximately 18% of those sequences being non-productive.

The cohort consisted of hundreds of healthy bone marrow donors. Cohort members were all nominally healthy when sampled, although unrecorded immune exposures were likely present. CMV serostatus was positive for about 300 and negative for about 50% of the roughly 700 cohort members, and was not recorded for this donor. A peripheral blood sample was collected from each donor, and TCR beta sequencing was performed on peripheral blood mononuclear cells. The Qiagen DNeasy Blood Extraction Kit was used to extract genomic DNA from the blood cell samples. The full study reports these points: In a later analysis, the rate of TCR association differed among HLA loci, with DRB1 alleles having the most associated TCRs and HLA-C alleles having the fewest. Most CMV-associated TCR beta chains appeared to be HLA-restricted in a later analysis, and the HLA associations seemed to be driven largely by CMV exposure. For the cohort, immune exposure information was limited to CMV serostatus. A further reported finding was that TCR beta sequences accurately predicted the HLA-A and HLA-B alleles for most subjects in the first cohort. The study gave a list of about 150 TCR beta chains associated with cytomegalovirus. Most TCR sequences were observed very rarely across donors, whereas some public TCRs were present in many individuals. An association between a missense DCLRE1C variant and V-gene and J-gene trimming of TCR beta chains was found in a later genetic analysis and replicated in an independent cohort. The 87-base-pair reads could not distinguish some IMGT-functional V segments, including TRBV6-2 and TRBV6-3, so those segments were excluded. The authors suggested that the approach could potentially be generalized to other disease states and immunological phenotypes. Sequencing depth was assumed to be roughly uniform across donors in the presence/absence analyses, though that assumption may not hold. When HLA alleles, especially DR and DQ, strongly co-occurred, TCR associations were difficult to assign to individual alleles. Specific HLA alleles were associated with 18,000 or so TCR beta sequences at a false discovery rate of 0.05 in a later analysis. In an earlier analysis of several hundred of the donors, most TCR beta V segments were observed in productive rearrangements about 87% or about 30% of the time, broadly matching IMGT annotations. The sequencing pipeline was judged likely to have produced a cluster of highly shared sequence variants as a technical artifact. Correlated functional status among segregating V segments might be attributable to linkage disequilibrium, but an unknown experimental factor could not be ruled out. Because HLA typing was unavailable for some donors at each locus, only the typed subset was used in association tests. A few of the identified cytomegalovirus-associated TCR beta chains were confirmed in vitro to be specific for cytomegalovirus antigens. In a later genetic analysis, fewer N-insertions in productive TCRs were reported among donors in an Asian-associated ancestry cluster than the roughly 700-donor mean. Compared with equally common non-associated chains, HLA-associated TCR beta chains in a later analysis were more clonally expanded and had lower generation probabilities. Cytomegalovirus status was reported to be diagnosed by the classifier with high specificity and sensitivity in both the original and validation cohorts. Because counts were too low, approximately 15 rarely observed V segments, including chromosome 9 orphons, were excluded from the earlier analysis of some 590 of the donors. The cohort was sequenced for TCR beta chains only, and without alpha or paired-chain data the features that could be detected were limited. In a later analysis, several top co-occurrence clusters were reported to appear linked to parvovirus B19, influenza, CMV and Epstein-Barr virus.

The CDR3 starts with the cysteine, ends with the phenylalanine, and has 15 residues. Only the CDR3 region is kept as DNA, spanning 45 bases read in frame from base 1. From V the trimming removes 4 bases and from J it removes 4 bases, while the gene matches leave 8 bases of the junction unaccounted for. CDR1 and CDR2 were assigned from the germline V gene as LGHNA and YSLEER. Library construction relied on the immunoSEQ multiplex PCR assay. The multiplex PCR relied on a mix of 60 forward primers for TCR Vbeta segments and 13 reverse primers for TCR Jbeta segments. A multiplex PCR assay on genomic DNA amplified the CDR3 region of rearranged TCR beta genes. Amplified TCR beta libraries were sequenced as 87-base-pair reads on the Illumina HiSeq System. Per the original workflow: A later analysis counted about 80 million unique TCR beta chains across the roughly 700 repertoires, and about 10 million of these chains were shared by at least two donors. Raw reads were error-corrected and collapsed into unique sequences by a nearest-neighbor algorithm in which closely related sequences were merged to remove PCR and sequencing errors. Alignment of CDR3 sequences to IMGT reference sequences was used to assign V, D and J gene segments. Each retained sequence needed at least a six-nucleotide match to both a V gene segment and a J gene segment. A rearrangement counted as productive if the CDR3 had no stop codons and remained in frame with V and J, and every other rearrangement counted as non-productive. CDR3 was defined according to IMGT convention as the region running from the second conserved V-encoded cysteine to the conserved J-encoded phenylalanine. The earlier analysis of roughly 590 of the donors excluded any sequence lacking an unambiguous match to a single V gene segment. An earlier analysis of several hundred of the donors called V segments functional above 56.7% productive rearrangements and segregating when the between-donor standard deviation exceeded 5%. A statistical classification framework was built to diagnose cytomegalovirus status from the catalog of TCR beta chain sequences. V and J gene assignment, in a later analysis, came from comparing TCR nucleotide sequences with IMGT/GENE-DB human TR gene sequences. In a later analysis, CDR3 sequences and most-parsimonious VDJ recombination scenarios were assigned using the TCRdist pipeline. In a later analysis, each TCR beta chain was defined by its CDR3 amino acid sequence together with its V-gene family, and reads without a unique V-gene family were excluded. A later analysis removed roughly 590 highly shared, low-generation-probability nucleotide sequences to deal with suspected cross-contamination and a sequencing artifact. A later analysis calculated a clonal expansion index for each public chain from normalized within-repertoire ranks of inferred template counts. A later analysis computed generation probabilities with a VDJ recombination model fitted to out-of-frame rearrangements, and checked the results against IGoR. In a later analysis, TCR-TCR, TCR-HLA and TCR-CMV co-occurrence was scored with hypergeometric tests, and a repertoire-size bias correction was applied to TCR pairs. A later analysis estimated false discovery rates by permuting HLA or CMV assignments 20 times. In a later analysis, co-occurring TCRs were grouped using DBSCAN, and TCRdist sequence similarity was added for clustering within HLA-allele-positive subsets. Repertoires with fewer than 30,000 or more than 120,000 public chains were left out of co-occurrence clustering, as were a few repertoires with anomalous nucleotide sharing. TCRdb retrieved this table from immuneACCESS and kept in-frame rearrangements only. Not all clones are present; in checked studies, unresolved V genes account for under half, and no reason is known for the remainder. V and J calls and clone size are those listed in that table; D and trimming were worked out from the DNA. For this sample there are over 150,000 clones; 75% to 90% appear just once. More than 1.5% of the sample belongs to the ten largest clones.

A note on this clone: There is no known antigen for this receptor. Per-base quality was not reported, and no clone a single base away is much larger than it.

The origin of this receptor is a human donor in good health. The specimen was PBMCs. Recombination linked TRBV4-3 to TRBJ1-1, with 8 bases in between that match TRBD1. The bases are TGCGCCAGCAGCCGGGGCACAGGGGGGGGCACTGAAGCTTTCTTT. Translated, it reads CASSRGTGGGTEAFF.